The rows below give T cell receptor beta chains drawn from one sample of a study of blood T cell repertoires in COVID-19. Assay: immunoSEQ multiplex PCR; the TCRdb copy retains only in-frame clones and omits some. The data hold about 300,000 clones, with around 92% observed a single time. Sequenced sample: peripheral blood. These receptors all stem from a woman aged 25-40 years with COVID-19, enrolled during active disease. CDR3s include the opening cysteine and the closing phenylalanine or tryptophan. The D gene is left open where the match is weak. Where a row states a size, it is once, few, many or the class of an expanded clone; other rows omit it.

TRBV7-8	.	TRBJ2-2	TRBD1	TGTGCCAGCAGCTTAGCGGGGACAGGGAACACCGGGGAGCTGTTTTTT	CASSLAGTGNTGELFF
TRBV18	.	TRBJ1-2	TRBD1	TGTGCCAGCTCACCACCGGGGGGACAGTCGGAACTCTATGGCTACACCTTC	CASSPPGGQSELYGYTF
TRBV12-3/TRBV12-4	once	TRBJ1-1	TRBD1	TGTGCCAGCAGCCGACAGGGACGAGAGGAAGCTTTCTTT	CASSRQGREEAFF
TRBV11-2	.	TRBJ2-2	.	TGTGCCAACCGACGAGTGAAGCGAGACACCGGGGAGCTGTTTTTT	CANRRVKRDTGELFF
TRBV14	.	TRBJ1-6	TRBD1	TGTGCCAGCAGCCAAGATTTGGACAGGGTATCACCCCTCCACTTT	CASSQDLDRVSPLHF
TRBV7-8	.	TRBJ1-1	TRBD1	TGTGCCAGCAGCCATCCCCGCTTTTTACAGGGGTCGAACACTGAAGCTTTCTTT	CASSHPRFLQGSNTEAFF
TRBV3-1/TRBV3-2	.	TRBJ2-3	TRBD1	TGTGCCAGCAGCCAGGGACAGGGTCCGCAGTATTTT	CASSQGQGPQYF
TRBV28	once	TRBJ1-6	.	TGTGCCAGCAGGGAGCTGGAGAACTCCTATAATTCACCCCTCCACTTT	CASRELENSYNSPLHF
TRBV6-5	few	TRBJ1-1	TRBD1	TGTGCCAGCAGTTACTGGTCAGGGGGGAACACTGAAGCTTTCTTT	CASSYWSGGNTEAFF
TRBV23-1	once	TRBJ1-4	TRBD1	TGCGCCAGCAGTCAAACGATACAGGGGCGGGAAAAACTGTTTTTT	CASSQTIQGREKLFF
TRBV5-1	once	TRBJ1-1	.	TGCGCCAGCAGCTTGGTAACCCGGGACACTGAAGCTTTCTTT	CASSLVTRDTEAFF
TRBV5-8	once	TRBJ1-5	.	TGTGCCAGCGGGGCAGGCACTTTGTCCCAGCATTTT	CASGAGTLSQHF
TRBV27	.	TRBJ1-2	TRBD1	TGTGCCAGCAAAACAGGGGGCGGAGGCTACACCTTC	CASKTGGGGYTF
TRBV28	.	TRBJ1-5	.	TGTGCCAGCAGTTATATAAGCAATCAGCCCCAGCATTTT	CASSYISNQPQHF
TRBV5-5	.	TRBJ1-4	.	TGTGCCAGCAGTTATGGGCTAGGGGCGATTGAAAAACTGTTTTTT	CASSYGLGAIEKLFF
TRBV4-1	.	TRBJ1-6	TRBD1	TGCGCCAGCAGCCAAAACAGGGGCCTGGCTAGGGCACCCCTCCACTTT	CASSQNRGLARAPLHF
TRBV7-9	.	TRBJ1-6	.	TGTGCCAGCAGCGCGAATTCACCCCTCCACTTT	CASSANSPLHF
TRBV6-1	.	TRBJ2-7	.	TGTGCCAGCAGTGAAACTCTCTTTTACGAGCAGTACTTC	CASSETLFYEQYF
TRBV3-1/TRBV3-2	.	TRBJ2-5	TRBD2	TGTGCCAGCAGCCAAGTCTGCGGGCTAGCGGGGGGACGCCAAGAGACCCAGTACTTC	CASSQVCGLAGGRQETQYF
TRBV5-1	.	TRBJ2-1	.	TGCGCCAGCAGCTTCCCTAGCGTATTCAATGAGCAGTTCTTC	CASSFPSVFNEQFF
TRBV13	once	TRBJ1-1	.	TGTGCCAGCAGCTTAGTGGACAGCATTGAAGCTTTCTTT	CASSLVDSIEAFF
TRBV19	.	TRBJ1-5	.	TGTGCCAGTAACCCCTCGGGGGGGGCTGAGCCCCAGCATTTT	CASNPSGGAEPQHF
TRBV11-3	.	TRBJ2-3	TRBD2	TGTGCCAGCAGCCCACAATGGGGACTAGCCACAGATACGCAGTATTTT	CASSPQWGLATDTQYF
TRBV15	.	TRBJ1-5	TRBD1	TGTGCCACCAGCAGAGATGGCAGGGGGACGCAGCCCCAGCATTTT	CATSRDGRGTQPQHF
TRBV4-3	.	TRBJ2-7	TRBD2	TGCGCCAGCAGCCAAGATCGGACTAGTACATACGAGCAGTACTTC	CASSQDRTSTYEQYF
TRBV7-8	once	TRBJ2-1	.	TGTGCCAGCAGCTCCCAAGGAGACAATGAGCAGTTCTTC	CASSSQGDNEQFF